What follows describes a single TCR beta chain. Its matching antigen is unknown. Using a J-beta primer mix together with a sample-barcoded 5' primer, a second PCR was run for roughly 7 to 12 cycles. Every cDNA was tagged by a template-switch adaptor with 12 random nucleotides. TCRdb re-analysed the 5' RACE reads in MiXCR, keeping a single row per CDR3 protein. The table includes more than 800,000 distinct CDR3 sequences, around 45% detected once. Germline V gene lookup returns CDR1 DFQATT and CDR2 SNEGSKA (reference sequence). This CDR3 is built from 15 residues. The V and J ends lost 3 bases and 0 bases respectively, with 12 bases between them. The data were taken from a study of blood T cells in healthy people across ages. Overall study findings and caveats: Long-lived donors exceeded aged donors in naive CD4+ cells and diversity. Any changes in expanded clonotypes were possibly confounded, as donor CMV status remained unknown.

The genes are TRBV20-1 and TRBJ2-1; D unresolved. Sequenced input: blood. The clonotype comes from a woman aged 55-70 years in good health. CDR3 region: CSASKTMSSYNEQFF. CDR3 nucleotides: TGCAGTGCTAGTAAAACGATGAGCTCCTACAATGAGCAGTTCTTC.